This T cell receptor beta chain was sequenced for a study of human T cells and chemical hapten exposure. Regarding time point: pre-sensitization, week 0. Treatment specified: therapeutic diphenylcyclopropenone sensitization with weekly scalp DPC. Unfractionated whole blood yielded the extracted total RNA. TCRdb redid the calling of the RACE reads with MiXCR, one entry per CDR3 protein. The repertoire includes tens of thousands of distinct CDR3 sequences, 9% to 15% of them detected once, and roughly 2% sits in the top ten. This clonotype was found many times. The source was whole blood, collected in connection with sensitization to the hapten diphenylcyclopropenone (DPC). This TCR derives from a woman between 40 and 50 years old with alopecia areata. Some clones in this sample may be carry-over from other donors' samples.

This chain's CDR3 is CASRGQGAINEQYF. CDR3 DNA: TGTGCCAGCAGAGGACAGGGGGCAATTAACGAGCAGTACTTC. This rearrangement joins TRBV6-6 to TRBJ2-7; 11 bases align to TRBD1. Trimming took 6 bases from V and 5 from J; bases not matched to a gene: 6. The CDR3 sequence is 14 residues long. Germline CDR1 reads MNHNY; CDR2 reads SVGAGI (reference sequence).